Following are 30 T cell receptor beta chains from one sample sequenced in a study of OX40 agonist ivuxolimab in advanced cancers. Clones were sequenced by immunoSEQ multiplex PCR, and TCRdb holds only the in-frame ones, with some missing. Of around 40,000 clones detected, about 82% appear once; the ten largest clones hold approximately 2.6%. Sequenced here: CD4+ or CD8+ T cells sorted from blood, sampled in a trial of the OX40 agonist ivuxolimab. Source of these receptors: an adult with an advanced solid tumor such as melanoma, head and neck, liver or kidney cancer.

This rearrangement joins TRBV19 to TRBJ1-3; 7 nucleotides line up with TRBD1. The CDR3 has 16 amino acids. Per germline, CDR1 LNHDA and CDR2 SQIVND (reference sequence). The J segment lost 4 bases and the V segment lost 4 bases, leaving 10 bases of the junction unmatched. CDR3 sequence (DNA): TGTGCCAGTAGTAGCATCCGACAGGGAGCCGGAAACACCATATATTTT. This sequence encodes CASSSIRQGAGNTIYF.

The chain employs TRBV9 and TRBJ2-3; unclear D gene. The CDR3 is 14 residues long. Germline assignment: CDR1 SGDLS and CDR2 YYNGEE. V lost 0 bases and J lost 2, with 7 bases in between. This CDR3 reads CASSVADLTDTQYF. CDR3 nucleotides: TGTGCCAGCAGCGTAGCGGACCTCACAGATACGCAGTATTTT.

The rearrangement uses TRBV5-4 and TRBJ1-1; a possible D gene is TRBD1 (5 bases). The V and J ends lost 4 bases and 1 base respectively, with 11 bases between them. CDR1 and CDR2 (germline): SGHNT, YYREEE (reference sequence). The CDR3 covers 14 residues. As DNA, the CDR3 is TGTGCCAGCAGCACCTCTCAGGGGAACACTGAAGCTTTCTTT. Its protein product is CASSTSQGNTEAFF.

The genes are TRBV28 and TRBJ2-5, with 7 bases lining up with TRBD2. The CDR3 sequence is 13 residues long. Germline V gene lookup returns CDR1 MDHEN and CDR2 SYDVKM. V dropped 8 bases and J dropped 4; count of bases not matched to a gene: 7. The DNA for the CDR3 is TGTGCCAGCGGGGGGGGAGTGGGAGAGACCCAGTACTTC. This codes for CASGGGVGETQYF. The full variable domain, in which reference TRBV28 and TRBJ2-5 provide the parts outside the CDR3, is DVKVTQSSRYLVKRTGEKVFLECVQDMDHENMFWYRQDPGLGLRLIYFSYDVKMKEKGDIPEGYSVSREKKERFSLILESASTNQTSMYLCASGGGVGETQYFGPGTRLLVL.

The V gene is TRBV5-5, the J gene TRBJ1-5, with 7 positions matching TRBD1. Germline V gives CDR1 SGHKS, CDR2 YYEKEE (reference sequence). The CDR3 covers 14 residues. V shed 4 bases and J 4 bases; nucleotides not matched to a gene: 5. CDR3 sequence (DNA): TGTGCCAGCAGCCCAGGGACAGAAAATCAGCCCCAGCATTTT. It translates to CASSPGTENQPQHF.

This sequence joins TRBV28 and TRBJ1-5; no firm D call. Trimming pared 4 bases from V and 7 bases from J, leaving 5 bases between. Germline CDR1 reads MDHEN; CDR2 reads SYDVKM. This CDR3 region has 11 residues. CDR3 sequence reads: CASSSRQPQHF. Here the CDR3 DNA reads TGTGCCAGCAGTTCTCGACAGCCCCAGCATTTT.

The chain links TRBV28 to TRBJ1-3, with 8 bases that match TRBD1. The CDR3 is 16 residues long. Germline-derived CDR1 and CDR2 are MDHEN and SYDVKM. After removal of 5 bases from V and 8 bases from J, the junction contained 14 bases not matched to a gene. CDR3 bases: TGTGCCAGCAGTAGGACGCCAACCCACAGGGGGGACACCATATATTTT. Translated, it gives CASSRTPTHRGDTIYF. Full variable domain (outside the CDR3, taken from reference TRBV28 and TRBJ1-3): DVKVTQSSRYLVKRTGEKVFLECVQDMDHENMFWYRQDPGLGLRLIYFSYDVKMKEKGDIPEGYSVSREKKERFSLILESASTNQTSMYLCASSRTPTHRGDTIYFGEGSWLTVV.

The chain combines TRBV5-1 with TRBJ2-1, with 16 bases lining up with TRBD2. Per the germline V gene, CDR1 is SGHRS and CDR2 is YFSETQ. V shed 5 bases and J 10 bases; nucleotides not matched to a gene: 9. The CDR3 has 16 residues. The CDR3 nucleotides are TGCGCCAGCAGACCCCCGGGACTAGCGGGAGGGGGGGAGCAGTTCTTC. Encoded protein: CASRPPGLAGGGEQFF.

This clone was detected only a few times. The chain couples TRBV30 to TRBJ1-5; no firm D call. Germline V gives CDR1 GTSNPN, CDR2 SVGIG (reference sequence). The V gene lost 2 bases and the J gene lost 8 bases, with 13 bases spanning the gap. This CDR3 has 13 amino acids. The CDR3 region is CAWSSQTQEPQHF. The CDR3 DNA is TGTGCCTGGAGTAGTCAGACGCAGGAGCCCCAGCATTTT.

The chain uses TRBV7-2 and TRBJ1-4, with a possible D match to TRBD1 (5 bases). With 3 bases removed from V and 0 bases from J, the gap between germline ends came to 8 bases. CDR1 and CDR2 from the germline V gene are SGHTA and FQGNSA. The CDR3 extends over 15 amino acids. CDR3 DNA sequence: TGTGCCAGCAGCTTTGGGGGGGCAACTAATGAAAAACTGTTTTTT. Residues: CASSFGGATNEKLFF.

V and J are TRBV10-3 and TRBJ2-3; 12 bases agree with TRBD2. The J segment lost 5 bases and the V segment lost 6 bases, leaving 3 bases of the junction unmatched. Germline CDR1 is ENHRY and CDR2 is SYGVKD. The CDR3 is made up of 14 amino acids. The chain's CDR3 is CAIRPGLAGDTQYF. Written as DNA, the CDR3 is TGTGCCATCAGGCCGGGACTAGCGGGAGATACGCAGTATTTT.

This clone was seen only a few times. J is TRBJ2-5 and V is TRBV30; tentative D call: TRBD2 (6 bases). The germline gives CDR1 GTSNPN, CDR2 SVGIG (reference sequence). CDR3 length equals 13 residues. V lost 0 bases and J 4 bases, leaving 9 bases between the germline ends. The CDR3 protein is CAWSVRRGETQYF. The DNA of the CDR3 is TGTGCCTGGAGTGTACGGAGGGGAGAGACCCAGTACTTC.

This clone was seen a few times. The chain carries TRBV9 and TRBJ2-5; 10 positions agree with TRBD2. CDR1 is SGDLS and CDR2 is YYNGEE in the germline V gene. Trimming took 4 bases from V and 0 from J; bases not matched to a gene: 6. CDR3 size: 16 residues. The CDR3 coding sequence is TGTGCCAGCAGCCCCCGAGCGGGAGGGTACCAAGAGACCCAGTACTTC. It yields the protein CASSPRAGGYQETQYF.

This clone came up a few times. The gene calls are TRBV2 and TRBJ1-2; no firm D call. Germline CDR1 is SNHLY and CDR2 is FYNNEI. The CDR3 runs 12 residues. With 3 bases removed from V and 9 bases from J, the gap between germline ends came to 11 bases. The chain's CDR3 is CASSEERERYTF. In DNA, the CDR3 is TGTGCCAGCAGTGAGGAGCGGGAACGCTACACCTTC.

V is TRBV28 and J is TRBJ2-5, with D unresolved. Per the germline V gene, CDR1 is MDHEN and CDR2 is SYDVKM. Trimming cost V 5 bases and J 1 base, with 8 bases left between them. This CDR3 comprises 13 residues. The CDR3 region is CASSLGLQETQYF. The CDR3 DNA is TGTGCCAGCAGTCTGGGCCTCCAAGAGACCCAGTACTTC.

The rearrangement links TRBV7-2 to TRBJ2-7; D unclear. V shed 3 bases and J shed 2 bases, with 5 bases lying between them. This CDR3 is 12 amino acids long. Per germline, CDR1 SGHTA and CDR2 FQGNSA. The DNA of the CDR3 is TGTGCCAGCAGCTTGGACGCCTACGAGCAGTACTTC. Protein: CASSLDAYEQYF. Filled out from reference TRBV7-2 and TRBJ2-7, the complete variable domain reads GAGVSQSPSNKVTEKGKDVELRCDPISGHTALYWYRQSLGQGLEFLIYFQGNSAPDKSGLPSDRFSAERTGGSVSTLTIQRTQQEDSAVYLCASSLDAYEQYFGPGTRLTVT.

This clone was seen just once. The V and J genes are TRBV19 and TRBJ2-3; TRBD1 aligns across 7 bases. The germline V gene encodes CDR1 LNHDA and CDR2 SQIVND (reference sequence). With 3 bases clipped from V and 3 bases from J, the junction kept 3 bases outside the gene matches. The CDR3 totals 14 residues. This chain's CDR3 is CASSIEGQTDTQYF. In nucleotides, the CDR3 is TGTGCCAGTAGTATCGAGGGACAGACAGATACGCAGTATTTT.

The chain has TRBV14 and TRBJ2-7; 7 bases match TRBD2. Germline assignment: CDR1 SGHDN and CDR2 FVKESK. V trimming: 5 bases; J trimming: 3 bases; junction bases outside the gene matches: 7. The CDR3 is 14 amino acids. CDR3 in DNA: TGTGCCAGCAGCTTCAGGACTAGGGGCTACGAGCAGTACTTC. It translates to CASSFRTRGYEQYF.

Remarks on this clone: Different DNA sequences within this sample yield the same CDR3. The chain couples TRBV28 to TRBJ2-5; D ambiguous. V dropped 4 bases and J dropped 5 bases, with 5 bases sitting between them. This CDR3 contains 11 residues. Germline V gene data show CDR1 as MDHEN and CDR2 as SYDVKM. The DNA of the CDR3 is TGTGCCAGCAGTTCCCGGGAGACCCAGTACTTC. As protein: CASSSRETQYF.

The CDR3 region is CSVAINFNEKLFF. CDR3 bases: TGCAGCGTTGCCATTAACTTTAATGAAAAACTGTTTTTT. The chain recombines TRBV29-1 with TRBJ1-4; D is unresolved. The germline V gene encodes CDR1 SQVTM and CDR2 ANQGSEA. The CDR3 consists of 13 residues. With 4 bases removed from V and 4 bases from J, the gap between germline ends came to 10 bases. The whole variable domain, remainder taken from reference TRBV29-1 and TRBJ1-4, is SAVISQKPSRDICQRGTSLTIQCQVDSQVTMMFWYRQQPGQSLTLIATANQGSEATYESGFVIDKFPISRPNLTFSTLTVSNMSPEDSSIYLCSVAINFNEKLFFGSGTQLSVL.

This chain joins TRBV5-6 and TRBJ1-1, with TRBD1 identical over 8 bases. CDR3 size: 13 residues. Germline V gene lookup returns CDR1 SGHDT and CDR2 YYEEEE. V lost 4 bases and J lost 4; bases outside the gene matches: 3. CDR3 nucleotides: TGTGCCAGCAGCGTGGACAGGGCCACTGAAGCTTTCTTT. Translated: CASSVDRATEAFF.

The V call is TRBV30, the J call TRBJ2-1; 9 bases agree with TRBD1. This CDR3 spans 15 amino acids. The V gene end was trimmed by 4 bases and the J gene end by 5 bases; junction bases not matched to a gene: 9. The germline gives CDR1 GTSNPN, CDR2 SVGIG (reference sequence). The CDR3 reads CAWTPTGGRNNEQFF. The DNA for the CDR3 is TGTGCCTGGACTCCGACAGGGGGTCGCAACAATGAGCAGTTCTTC.

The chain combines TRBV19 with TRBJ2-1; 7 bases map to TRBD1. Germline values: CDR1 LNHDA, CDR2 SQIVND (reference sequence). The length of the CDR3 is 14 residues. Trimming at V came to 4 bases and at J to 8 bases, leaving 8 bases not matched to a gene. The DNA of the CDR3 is TGTGCCAGTAGTAACACAGGGGTAGGGGATGAGCAGTTCTTC. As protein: CASSNTGVGDEQFF. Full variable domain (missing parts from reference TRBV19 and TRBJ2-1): DGGITQSPKYLFRKEGQNVTLSCEQNLNHDAMYWYRQDPGQGLRLIYYSQIVNDFQKGDIAEGYSVSREKKESFPLTVTSAQKNPTAFYLCASSNTGVGDEQFFGPGTRLTVL.

The chain's CDR3 is CASKRDLGYEQYF. As DNA, the CDR3 is TGTGCCAGCAAAAGGGACTTAGGCTACGAGCAGTACTTC. This chain uses TRBV2 with TRBJ2-7, with a weak D call TRBD2 (6 bases). CDR1 is SNHLY, CDR2 FYNNEI, per germline. This CDR3 spans 13 amino acids. Trimming removed 7 bases from V and 3 bases from J, with 13 bases in between.

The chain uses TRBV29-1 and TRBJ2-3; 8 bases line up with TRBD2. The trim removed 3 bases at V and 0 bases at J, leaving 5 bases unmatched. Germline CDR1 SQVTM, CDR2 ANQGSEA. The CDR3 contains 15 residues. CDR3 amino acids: CSVEGLAGSTDTQYF. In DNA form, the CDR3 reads TGCAGCGTTGAGGGGTTAGCGGGGAGCACAGATACGCAGTATTTT.

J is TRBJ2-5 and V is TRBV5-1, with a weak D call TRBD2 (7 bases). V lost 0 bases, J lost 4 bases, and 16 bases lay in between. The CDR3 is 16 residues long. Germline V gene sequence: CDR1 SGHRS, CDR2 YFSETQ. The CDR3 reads CASSLAWGGRAETQYF. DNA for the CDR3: TGCGCCAGCAGCTTGGCCTGGGGGGGCCGGGCAGAGACCCAGTACTTC.

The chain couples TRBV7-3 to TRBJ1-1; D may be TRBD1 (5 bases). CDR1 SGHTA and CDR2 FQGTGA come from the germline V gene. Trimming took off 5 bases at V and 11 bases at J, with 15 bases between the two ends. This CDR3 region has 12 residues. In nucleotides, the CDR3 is TGTGCCAGCAGCCACGGGGCGGGGGACGCTTTCTTT. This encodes CASSHGAGDAFF.

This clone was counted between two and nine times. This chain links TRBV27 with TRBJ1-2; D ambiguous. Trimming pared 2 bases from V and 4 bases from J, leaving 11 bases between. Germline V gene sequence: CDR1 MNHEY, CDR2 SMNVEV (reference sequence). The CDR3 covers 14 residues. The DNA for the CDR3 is TGTGCCAGCAGTTTAAAGGACGTTGGCTATGGCTACACCTTC. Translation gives CASSLKDVGYGYTF.

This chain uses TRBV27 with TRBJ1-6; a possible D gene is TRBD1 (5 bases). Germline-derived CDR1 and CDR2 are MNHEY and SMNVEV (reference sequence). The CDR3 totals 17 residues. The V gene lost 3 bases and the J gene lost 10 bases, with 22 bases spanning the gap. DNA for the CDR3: TGTGCCAGCAGTTTTTCCAGGCTGGGGCAGGGCGGCTCACCCCTCCACTTT. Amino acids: CASSFSRLGQGGSPLHF.

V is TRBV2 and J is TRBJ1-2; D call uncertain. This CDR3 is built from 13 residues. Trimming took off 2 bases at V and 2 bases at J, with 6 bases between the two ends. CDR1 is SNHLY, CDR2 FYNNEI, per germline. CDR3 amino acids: CASSETGNYGYTF. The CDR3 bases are TGTGCCAGCAGTGAAACGGGGAACTATGGCTACACCTTC.